The TCR beta chain described here comes from a study of vaccination and CD4 T cells after COVID-19. Study-level background: Post-vaccine sample collection happened at a median of approximately 10 weeks after dose two, ranging 14 to 241.

Treatment noted: approximately nine-day PBMC culture with coronavirus spike peptide pools or control peptides (ViraFEST assay). This CDR3 has 14 amino acids. The V gene end was trimmed by 6 bases and the J gene end by 6 bases; junction bases not matched to a gene: 11. Germline CDR1 and CDR2: SGHTA and FQGNSA. The table lists this clonotype with a few counts. The antigen is unknown. The Oncomine TCR Beta short-read assay was applied to DNA of cultured CD4+ T cells. TCRdb re-called the PCR reads through MiXCR, storing one row per CDR3 protein. The sample lists under 25,000 distinct CDR3 sequences; approximately 26% were seen once.

The specimen was cultured CD4+ T cells from blood. The rearrangement links TRBV7-2 to TRBJ2-7; 7 positions match TRBD1. The receptor's source is a human donor with COVID-19. The CDR3: CASRSTRQGPEQYF. CDR3 bases: TGTGCCAGCAGGTCCACCCGACAGGGCCCCGAGCAGTACTTC.